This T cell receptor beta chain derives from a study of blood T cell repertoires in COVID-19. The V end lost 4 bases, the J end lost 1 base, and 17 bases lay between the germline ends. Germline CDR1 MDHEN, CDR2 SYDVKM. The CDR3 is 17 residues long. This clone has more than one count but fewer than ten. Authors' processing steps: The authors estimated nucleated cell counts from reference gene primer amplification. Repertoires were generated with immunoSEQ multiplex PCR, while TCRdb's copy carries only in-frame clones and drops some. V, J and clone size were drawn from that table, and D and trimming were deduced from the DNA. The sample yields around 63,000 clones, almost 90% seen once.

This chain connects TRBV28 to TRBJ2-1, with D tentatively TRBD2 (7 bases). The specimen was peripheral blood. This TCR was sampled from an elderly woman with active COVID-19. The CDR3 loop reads CASSSPSGGLSYNEQFF. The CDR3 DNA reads TGTGCCAGCAGTTCCCCCTCCGGGGGGCTATCCTACAATGAGCAGTTCTTC.